This T cell receptor (beta chain) was profiled in a study of read filtering for tumor transcriptome and immune sequencing. Whole-study context: IR-seq gave about 4 to 10.27 million TCR reads per sample; RNA-seq gave about 75 to 1,400. Overall study results and limits: In IR-seq, single-read clonotypes were roughly 82% of clonotypes but around 3.5% of reads.

This library used roughly 400 ng RNA and molecular barcoded adaptors spanning alpha/delta and beta/gamma chains. TCRdb processed the reads anew with MiXCR; each CDR3 protein has one entry. Here the sample spans 50,000 or so distinct CDR3 sequences, approximately 12% being singletons. The sample holds many counts of this clonotype. Its specificity is not known. The germline gives CDR1 DFQATT, CDR2 SNEGSKA (reference sequence). Trimming removed 3 bases from V and 4 bases from J; junction bases left unmatched: 9. The length of the CDR3 is 16 residues. The sequence was obtained from a donor over 35 with multiple myeloma. The rearrangement links TRBV20-1 to TRBJ2-2, with 9 positions matching TRBD2. Sequencing was carried out using a population of CD138-negative cells sorted from bone marrow. The CDR3 region is CSARSGGRAFTGELFF. The CDR3 DNA reads TGCAGTGCTAGGAGCGGCGGGAGGGCCTTCACCGGGGAGCTGTTTTTT.